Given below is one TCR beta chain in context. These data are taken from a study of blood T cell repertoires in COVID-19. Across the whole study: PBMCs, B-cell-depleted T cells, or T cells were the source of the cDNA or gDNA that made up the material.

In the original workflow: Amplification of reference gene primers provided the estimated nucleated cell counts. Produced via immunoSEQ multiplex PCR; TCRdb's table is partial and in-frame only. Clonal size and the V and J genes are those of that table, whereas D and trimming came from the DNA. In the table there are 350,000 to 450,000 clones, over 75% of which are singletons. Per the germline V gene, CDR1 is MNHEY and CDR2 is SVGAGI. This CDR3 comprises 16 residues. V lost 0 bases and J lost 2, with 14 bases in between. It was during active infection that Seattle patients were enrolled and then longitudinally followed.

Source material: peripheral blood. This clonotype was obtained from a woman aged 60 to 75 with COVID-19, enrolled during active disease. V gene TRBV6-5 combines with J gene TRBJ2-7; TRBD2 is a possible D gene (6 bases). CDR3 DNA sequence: TGTGCCAGCAGTTACTCGGGAGGAAAACACACCTACGAGCAGTACTTC. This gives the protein CASSYSGGKHTYEQYF.